The 18 T cell receptor beta chains below all came from one sample that was sequenced in a study of molecular identifiers for immune sequencing clone quantification. Via MiXCR, TCRdb re-called the PCR reads, giving one row per CDR3 protein. Of some 100,000 distinct CDR3 sequences listed, around a fifth are singletons. The sequencing sample was made of naive CD8+ T cells from blood, with Jurkat cell RNA spiked in. Noted subset: FACS-sorted CD8+CD4-CCR7+CD45RA+ naive T cells. The receptors shown here come from a human donor in good health. Some libraries in this study had Jurkat cell RNA spiked in.

This clonotype was picked up many times. The chain recombines TRBV10-3 with TRBJ1-1; D gene uncertain. This CDR3 is 12 amino acids long. Germline V gene sequence: CDR1 ENHRY, CDR2 SYGVKD. The V gene lost 11 bases and the J gene lost 0 bases, with 10 bases spanning the gap. The CDR3 sequence: CAVLALNTEAFF. CDR3 nucleotides: TGTGCCGTTCTGGCCCTGAACACTGAAGCTTTCTTT.

This clonotype was detected many times. This chain joins TRBV7-9 and TRBJ1-5; D is possibly TRBD1 (5 bases). V was clipped by 3 bases and J by 8 bases, with 11 bases between them. Germline V CDR1 and CDR2: SEHNR, FQNEAQ (reference sequence). The CDR3 extends over 13 amino acids. CDR3 sequence (DNA): TGTGCCAGCAGCTTGTTTCAGGGAGAGCCCCAGCATTTT. Translated, it gives CASSLFQGEPQHF.

This clonotype was observed at least ten times. V usage is TRBV20-1 and J usage is TRBJ1-2; 9 nucleotides match TRBD1. This CDR3 is 16 amino acids long. Unmatched junction bases numbered 16, after V lost 6 bases and J lost 5 bases. Germline V gives CDR1 DFQATT, CDR2 SNEGSKA (reference sequence). The chain's CDR3 is CSARETGGGSPYGYTF. DNA of the CDR3: TGCAGTGCCCGAGAGACAGGGGGGGGGTCCCCTTATGGCTACACCTTC.

This clonotype was seen at least ten times. The V and J genes are TRBV7-6 and TRBJ2-3; D possibly corresponds to TRBD2 (5 bases). V lost 1 base, J lost 3 bases, and 11 bases lay in between. Germline CDR1 SGHVS, CDR2 FNYEAQ. The CDR3 is 15 amino acids. CDR3 sequence (DNA): TGTGCCAGCAGCTTAGGGGAGTTCGGGACAGATACGCAGTATTTT. Its translation is CASSLGEFGTDTQYF.

A remark on this clonotype: Since a much larger clone is just one base distant, this may be a read error. No conserved phenylalanine or tryptophan ends this CDR3, so it is likely a read error. The chain links TRBV6-5 to TRBJ2-3; D might be TRBD1 or TRBD2, each matching 6 bases. The germline V and J ends were trimmed by 8 bases and 4 bases, with 16 bases remaining between them. From germline, CDR1 is MNHEY and CDR2 SVGAGI. The CDR3 runs to 14 residues. DNA of the CDR3: TGTGCCAGCGGAGGGTGGCAGGGGCCAGATACGCAGTATTCT. Its protein is CASGGWQGPDTQYS.

This clonotype was observed at least ten times. The chain recombines TRBV14 with TRBJ2-3; D might be TRBD2 (5 bases). V was pared by 0 bases and J by 0 bases, with 16 bases between. This CDR3 has 18 residues. Germline V gene lookup returns CDR1 SGHDN and CDR2 FVKESK. The CDR3 sequence is CASSQDRVGLGSTDTQYF. In nucleotides, the CDR3 is TGTGCCAGCAGCCAAGATCGCGTTGGACTGGGGAGCACAGATACGCAGTATTTT.

This clonotype was seen repeatedly, ten times or more. The chain has TRBV4-1 and TRBJ1-5; 9 bases are shared with TRBD1. The ends lost 3 bases at V and 2 bases at J; junction bases unmatched: 2. Germline V gene data show CDR1 as MGHRA and CDR2 as YSYEKL. This CDR3 is built from 15 residues. In DNA form, the CDR3 reads TGCGCCAGCAGCCACCGGACAGGGGGCAATCAGCCCCAGCATTTT. Its protein is CASSHRTGGNQPQHF.

As regards this clonotype: A much larger clone differs by one base, so this may be a read error. The chain couples TRBV12-3 or TRBV12-4 to TRBJ2-1, with 10 bases lining up with TRBD1. The CDR3 totals 15 residues. CDR3 protein: CASNPGTGVRNERFF. In nucleotides, the CDR3 is TGTGCCAGCAACCCCGGGACAGGGGTCAGGAATGAGCGGTTCTTC.

Concerning this clonotype: A junction boundary mismatches the germline segment, possibly from a read error. The gene calls are TRBV11-2 and TRBJ2-7; D is ambiguous. The CDR3 sequence is 13 residues long. Germline lookup yields CDR1 SGHAT and CDR2 FQNNGV. The CDR3 DNA is TGTGCCAGCAGCTTAGCCCTGAGCTACGAGCAGTGCTTC. It encodes CASSLALSYEQCF.

This clonotype was counted once. In nucleotides, the CDR3 is TGTGCCAGCAGTGTCCCCGGGGTTAGCTCCTACAATGAGCAGTTCTTC. It translates to CASSVPGVSSYNEQFF. The rearrangement joins TRBV2 to TRBJ2-1; TRBD2 might be the D (5 bases). Trimming pared 4 bases from V and 0 bases from J, leaving 13 bases between. Germline V gives CDR1 SNHLY, CDR2 FYNNEI. The CDR3 spans 16 residues.

This clonotype was seen ten or more times. This chain links TRBV29-1 with TRBJ2-2, with a tentative D call TRBD1 (6 bases). The ends were cut back, 3 bases at V and 5 bases at J, with 7 bases in the middle. This CDR3 spans 12 amino acids. Per the germline V gene, CDR1 is SQVTM and CDR2 is ANQGSEA. For the CDR3, the DNA is TGCAGCGTTGAGAGGGGGACCGGGGAGCTGTTTTTT. Its translation is CSVERGTGELFF.

This clonotype occurred many times. The chain employs TRBV4-3 and TRBJ2-3; D is undetermined. Trimming cost V 1 base and J 4 bases, with 6 bases left between them. Germline CDR1 and CDR2: LGHNA and YSLEER. The CDR3 consists of 13 residues. CDR3 bases: TGCGCCAGCAGCCAAGTCCGGGCAGATACGCAGTATTTT. Translation gives CASSQVRADTQYF.

Ten or more counts support this clonotype. This chain connects TRBV7-6 to TRBJ2-3, with 12 bases lining up with TRBD2. Trimming removed 7 bases from V and 5 bases from J; junction bases left unmatched: 4. The germline CDR1 and CDR2 sequences are SGHVS and FNYEAQ. The CDR3 runs to 14 residues. CDR3 sequence reads: CASTELAGGDTQYF. The DNA of the CDR3 is TGTGCCAGCACCGAACTAGCGGGAGGAGATACGCAGTATTTT.

This clonotype was observed many times. The chain links TRBV19 to TRBJ2-7; perhaps TRBD1 as D (6 bases). The germline V gene encodes CDR1 LNHDA and CDR2 SQIVND (reference sequence). This CDR3 contains 14 residues. V shed 6 bases and J shed 1 base, with 13 bases lying between them. The CDR3 DNA follows: TGTGCCAGTAGCGCCGCACAGGGATCCTACGAGCAGTACTTC. Residues: CASSAAQGSYEQYF. The complete variable domain, with remaining parts taken from reference TRBV19 and TRBJ2-7, reads DGGITQSPKYLFRKEGQNVTLSCEQNLNHDAMYWYRQDPGQGLRLIYYSQIVNDFQKGDIAEGYSVSREKKESFPLTVTSAQKNPTAFYLCASSAAQGSYEQYFGPGTRLTVT.

Comment on this clonotype: This clone may be a read error of a much larger clone one base away. This chain connects TRBV18 to TRBJ2-2; D remains ambiguous. This CDR3 comprises 16 residues. The germline V gene has CDR1 KGHSH and CDR2 LQKENI. The CDR3 region has the DNA TGTGCCGGCTCACCTTATGCCCCGCAAAACACCGGGGAGCTGTTTTTT. Translated: CAGSPYAPQNTGELFF.

As concerns this clonotype: A much bigger clone sits one base away, suggesting this may be a read error. The J gene is TRBJ1-4, the V gene TRBV25-1; D gene ambiguous. The CDR3 consists of 11 residues. CDR1 is MGHDK, CDR2 SYGVNS, per germline. The DNA of the CDR3 is TGTGCCGGCAGTGAAGGAGAAAAACTGTTTTTT. Its translation is CAGSEGEKLFF.

Regarding this clonotype: Being one base from a much bigger clone, this may be a read error. The gene calls are TRBV7-9 and TRBJ2-7; TRBD2 agrees at 12 bases. Trimming removed 1 base from V and 3 bases from J; junction bases left unmatched: 7. Germline V gene data show CDR1 as SEHNR and CDR2 as FQNEAQ (reference sequence). This CDR3 spans 17 amino acids. CDR3 in amino acids: CASSLGTSGIVIYEQYF. The CDR3 nucleotides are TGTGCCAGCAGCTTAGGGACTAGCGGGATAGTGATCTACGAGCAGTACTTC.

At least ten counts were recorded for this clonotype. The chain links TRBV5-6 to TRBJ2-7; the D gene is possibly TRBD2 (5 bases). Germline-derived CDR1 and CDR2 are SGHDT and YYEEEE. Deletions cut 2 bases from V and 3 bases from J, with 15 bases between. This CDR3 is 15 amino acids long. CDR3 in DNA: TGTGCCAGCAGCTTAGACGGAGGACCGAGCTACGAGCAGTACTTC. Translated, it gives CASSLDGGPSYEQYF.